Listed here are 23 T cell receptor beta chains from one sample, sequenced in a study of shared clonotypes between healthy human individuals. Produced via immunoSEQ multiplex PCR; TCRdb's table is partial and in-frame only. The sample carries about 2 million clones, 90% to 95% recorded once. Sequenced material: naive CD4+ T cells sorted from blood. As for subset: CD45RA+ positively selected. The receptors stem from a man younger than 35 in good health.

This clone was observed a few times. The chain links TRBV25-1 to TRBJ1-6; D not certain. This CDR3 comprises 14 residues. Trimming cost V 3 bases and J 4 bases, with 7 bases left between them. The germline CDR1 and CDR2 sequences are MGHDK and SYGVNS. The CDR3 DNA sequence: TGTGCCAGCAGTGATTATCAGTATAATTCACCCCTCCACTTT. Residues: CASSDYQYNSPLHF.

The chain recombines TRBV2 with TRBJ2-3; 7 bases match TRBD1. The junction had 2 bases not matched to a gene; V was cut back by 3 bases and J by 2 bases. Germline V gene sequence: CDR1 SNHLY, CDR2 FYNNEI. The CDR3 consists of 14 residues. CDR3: CASSDGQATDTQYF. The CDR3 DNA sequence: TGTGCCAGCAGTGATGGACAGGCCACAGATACGCAGTATTTT.

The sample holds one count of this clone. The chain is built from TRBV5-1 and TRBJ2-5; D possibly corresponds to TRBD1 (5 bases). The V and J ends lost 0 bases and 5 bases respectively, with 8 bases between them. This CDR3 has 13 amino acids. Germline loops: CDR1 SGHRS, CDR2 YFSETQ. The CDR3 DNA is TGCGCCAGCAGCTTGGCGACAGCGGAGACCCAGTACTTC. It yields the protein CASSLATAETQYF.

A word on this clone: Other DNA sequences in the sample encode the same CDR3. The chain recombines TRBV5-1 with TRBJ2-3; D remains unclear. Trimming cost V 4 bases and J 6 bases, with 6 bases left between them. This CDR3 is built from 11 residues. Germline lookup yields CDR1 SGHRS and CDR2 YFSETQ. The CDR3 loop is CASSLTDTQYF. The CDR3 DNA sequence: TGCGCCAGCAGCCTCACGGATACGCAGTATTTT.

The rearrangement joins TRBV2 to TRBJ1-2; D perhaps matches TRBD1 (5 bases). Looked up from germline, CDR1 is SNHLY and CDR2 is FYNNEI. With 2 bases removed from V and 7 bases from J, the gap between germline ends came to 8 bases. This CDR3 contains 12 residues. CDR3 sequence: CASSERQGGYTF. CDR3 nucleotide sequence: TGTGCCAGCAGTGAAAGGCAGGGTGGCTACACCTTC.

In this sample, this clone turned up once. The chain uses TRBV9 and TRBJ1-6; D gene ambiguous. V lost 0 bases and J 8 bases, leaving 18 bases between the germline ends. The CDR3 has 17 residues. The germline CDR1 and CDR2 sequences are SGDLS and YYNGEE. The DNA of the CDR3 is TGTGCCAGCAGCGTAGGGTCTGGCCAAGTGGGAGATTCACCCCTCCACTTT. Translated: CASSVGSGQVGDSPLHF.

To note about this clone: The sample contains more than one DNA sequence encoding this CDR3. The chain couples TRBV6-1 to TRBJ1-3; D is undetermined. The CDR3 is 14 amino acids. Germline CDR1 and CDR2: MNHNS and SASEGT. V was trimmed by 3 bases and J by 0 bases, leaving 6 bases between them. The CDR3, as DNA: TGTGCCAGCAGTGAGGCAGGCTCTGGAAACACCATATATTTT. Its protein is CASSEAGSGNTIYF.

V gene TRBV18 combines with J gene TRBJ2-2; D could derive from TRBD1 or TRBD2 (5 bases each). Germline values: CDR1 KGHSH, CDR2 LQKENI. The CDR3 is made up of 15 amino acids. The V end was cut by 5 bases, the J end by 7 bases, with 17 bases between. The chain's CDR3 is CASSSGQGKVGELFF. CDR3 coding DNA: TGTGCCAGCTCATCGGGGCAGGGCAAGGTCGGGGAGCTGTTTTTT.

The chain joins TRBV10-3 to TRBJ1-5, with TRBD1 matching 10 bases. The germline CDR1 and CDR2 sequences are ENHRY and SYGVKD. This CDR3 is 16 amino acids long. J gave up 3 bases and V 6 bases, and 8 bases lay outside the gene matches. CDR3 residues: CAISEDRGSTNQPQHF. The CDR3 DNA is TGTGCCATCAGCGAGGACAGGGGGTCGACCAATCAGCCCCAGCATTTT.

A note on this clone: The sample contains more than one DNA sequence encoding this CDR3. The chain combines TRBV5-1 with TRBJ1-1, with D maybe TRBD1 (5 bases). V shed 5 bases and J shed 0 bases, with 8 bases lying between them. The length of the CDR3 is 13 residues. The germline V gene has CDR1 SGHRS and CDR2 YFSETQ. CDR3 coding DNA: TGCGCCAGCAGTCGGGACTTGAACACTGAAGCTTTCTTT. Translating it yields CASSRDLNTEAFF.

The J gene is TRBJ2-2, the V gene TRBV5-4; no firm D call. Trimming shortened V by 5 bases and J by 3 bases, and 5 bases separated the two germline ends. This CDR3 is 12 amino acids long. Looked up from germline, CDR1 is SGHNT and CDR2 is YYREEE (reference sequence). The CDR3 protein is CASSADTGELFF. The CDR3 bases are TGTGCCAGCAGTGCGGACACCGGGGAGCTGTTTTTT.

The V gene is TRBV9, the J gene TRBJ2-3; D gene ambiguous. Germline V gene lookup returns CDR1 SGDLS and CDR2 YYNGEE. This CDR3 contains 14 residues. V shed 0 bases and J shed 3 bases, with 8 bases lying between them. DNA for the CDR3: TGTGCCAGCAGCGTAGCAAGTGCGACAGATACGCAGTATTTT. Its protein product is CASSVASATDTQYF.

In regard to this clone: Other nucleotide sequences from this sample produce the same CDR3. This CDR3 is CASSPQGATEAFF. As DNA, the CDR3 is TGTGCCAGCAGCCCACAGGGGGCCACTGAAGCTTTCTTT. J is TRBJ1-1 and V is TRBV7-9, with TRBD1 matching 9 bases. Trimming took 5 bases from V and 4 from J; bases not matched to a gene: 2. Germline values: CDR1 SEHNR, CDR2 FQNEAQ (reference sequence). The CDR3 is 13 residues long.

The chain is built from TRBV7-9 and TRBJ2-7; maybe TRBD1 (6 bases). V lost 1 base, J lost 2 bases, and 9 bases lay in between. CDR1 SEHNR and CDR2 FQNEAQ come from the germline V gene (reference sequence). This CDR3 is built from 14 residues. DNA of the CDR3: TGTGCCAGCAGCTTAGAGACAGGACCCTACGAGCAGTACTTC. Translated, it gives CASSLETGPYEQYF.

The CDR3 loop reads CASSLSRSGETQYF. CDR3 nucleotide sequence: TGTGCCAGCAGCTTATCACGAAGTGGAGAGACCCAGTACTTC. The V call is TRBV7-2, the J call TRBJ2-5; unclear D gene. The V end lost 2 bases, the J end lost 4 bases, and 11 bases lay between the germline ends. Per the germline V gene, CDR1 is SGHTA and CDR2 is FQGNSA. The CDR3 runs 14 residues. The full variable domain, its missing parts supplied by reference TRBV7-2 and TRBJ2-5, is GAGVSQSPSNKVTEKGKDVELRCDPISGHTALYWYRQSLGQGLEFLIYFQGNSAPDKSGLPSDRFSAERTGGSVSTLTIQRTQQEDSAVYLCASSLSRSGETQYFGPGTRLLVL.

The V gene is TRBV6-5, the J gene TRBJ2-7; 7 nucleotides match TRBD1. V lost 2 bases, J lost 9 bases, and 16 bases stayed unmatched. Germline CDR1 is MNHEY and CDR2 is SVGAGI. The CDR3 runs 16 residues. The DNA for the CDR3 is TGTGCCAGCAGTTACCCGGACAGGTGCTACCCATACCGGCAGTACTTC. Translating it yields CASSYPDRCYPYRQYF.

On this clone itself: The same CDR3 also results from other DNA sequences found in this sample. The CDR3 DNA follows: TGCGCCAGCAGCAGGCGCACTAGCGGACAAGAGACCCAGTACTTC. Its translation is CASSRRTSGQETQYF. The V call is TRBV5-1, the J call TRBJ2-5; 8 positions match TRBD2. Unmatched junction bases numbered 7, after V lost 4 bases and J lost 2 bases. The CDR3 runs to 15 residues. Germline V lookup: CDR1 SGHRS, CDR2 YFSETQ.

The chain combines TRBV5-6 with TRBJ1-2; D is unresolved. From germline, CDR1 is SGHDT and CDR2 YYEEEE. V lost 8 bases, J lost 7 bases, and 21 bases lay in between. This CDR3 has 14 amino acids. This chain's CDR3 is CASIGWQAPGGYTF. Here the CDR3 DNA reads TGTGCCAGTATAGGGTGGCAGGCCCCGGGTGGCTACACCTTC. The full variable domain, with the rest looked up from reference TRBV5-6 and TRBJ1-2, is DAGVTQSPTHLIKTRGQQVTLRCSPKSGHDTVSWYQQALGQGPQFIFQYYEEEERQRGNFPDRFSGHQFPNYSSELNVNALLLGDSALYLCASIGWQAPGGYTFGSGTRLTVV.

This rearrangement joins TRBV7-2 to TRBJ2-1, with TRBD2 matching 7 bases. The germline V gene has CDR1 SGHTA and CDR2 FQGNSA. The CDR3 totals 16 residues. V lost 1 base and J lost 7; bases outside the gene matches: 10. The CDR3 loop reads CASSLGGTIVLNEQFF. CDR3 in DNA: TGTGCCAGCAGCTTAGGTGGGACTATCGTGCTGAATGAGCAGTTCTTC.

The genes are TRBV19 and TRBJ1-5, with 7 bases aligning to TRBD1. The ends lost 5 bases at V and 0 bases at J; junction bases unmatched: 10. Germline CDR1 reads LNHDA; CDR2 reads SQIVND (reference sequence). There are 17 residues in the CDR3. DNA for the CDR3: TGTGCCAGTAGTCCGCGGGACAGACCGAATAGCAATCAGCCCCAGCATTTT. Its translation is CASSPRDRPNSNQPQHF.

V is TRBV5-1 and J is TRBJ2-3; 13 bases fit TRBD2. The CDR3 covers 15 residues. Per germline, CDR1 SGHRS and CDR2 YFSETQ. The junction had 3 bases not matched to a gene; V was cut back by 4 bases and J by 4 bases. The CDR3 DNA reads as TGCGCCAGCAGCGGGGGACTAGCGGGGTCAGATACGCAGTATTTT. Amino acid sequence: CASSGGLAGSDTQYF.

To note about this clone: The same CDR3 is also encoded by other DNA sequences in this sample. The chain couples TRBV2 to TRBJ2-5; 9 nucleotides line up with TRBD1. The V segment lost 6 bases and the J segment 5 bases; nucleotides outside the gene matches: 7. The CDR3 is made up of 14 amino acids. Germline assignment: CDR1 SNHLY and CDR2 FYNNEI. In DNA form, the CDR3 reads TGTGCCAGCAGGAGCCGGACAGGGGCGGAGACCCAGTACTTC. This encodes CASRSRTGAETQYF.

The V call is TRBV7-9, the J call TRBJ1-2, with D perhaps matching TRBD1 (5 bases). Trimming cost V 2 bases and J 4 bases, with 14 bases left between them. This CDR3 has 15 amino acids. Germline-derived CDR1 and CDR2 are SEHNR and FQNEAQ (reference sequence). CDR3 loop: CASSLPIRGLYGYTF. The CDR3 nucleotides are TGTGCCAGCAGCTTACCAATCCGGGGCCTCTATGGCTACACCTTC.